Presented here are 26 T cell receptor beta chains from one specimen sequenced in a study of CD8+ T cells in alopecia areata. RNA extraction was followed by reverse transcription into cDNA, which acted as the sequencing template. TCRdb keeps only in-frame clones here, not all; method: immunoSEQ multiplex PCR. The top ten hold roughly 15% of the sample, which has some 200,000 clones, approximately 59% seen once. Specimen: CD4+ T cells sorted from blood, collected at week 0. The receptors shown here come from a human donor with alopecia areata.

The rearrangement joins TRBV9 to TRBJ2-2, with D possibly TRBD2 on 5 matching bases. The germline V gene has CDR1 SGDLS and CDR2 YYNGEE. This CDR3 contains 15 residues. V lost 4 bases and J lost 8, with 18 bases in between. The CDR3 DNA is TGTGCCAGCAGCCCAACTGACTCCCCGGGGGGGGAGCTGTTTTTT. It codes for CASSPTDSPGGELFF. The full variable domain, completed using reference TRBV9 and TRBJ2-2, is DSGVTQTPKHLITATGQRVTLRCSPRSGDLSVYWYQQSLDQGLQFLIQYYNGEERAKGNILERFSAQQFPDLHSELNLSSLELGDSALYFCASSPTDSPGGELFFGEGSRLTVL.

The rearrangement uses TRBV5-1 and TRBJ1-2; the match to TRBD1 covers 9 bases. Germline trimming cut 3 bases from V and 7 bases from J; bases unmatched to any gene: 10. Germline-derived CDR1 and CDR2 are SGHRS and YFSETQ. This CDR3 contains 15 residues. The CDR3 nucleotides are TGCGCCAGCAGCTACGAAGCCGGGACAGGGTTTGGCTACACCTTC. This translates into CASSYEAGTGFGYTF.

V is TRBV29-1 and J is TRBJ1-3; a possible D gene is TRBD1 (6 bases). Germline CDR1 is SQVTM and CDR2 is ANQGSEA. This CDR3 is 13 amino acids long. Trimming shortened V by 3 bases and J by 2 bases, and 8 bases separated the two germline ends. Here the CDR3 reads CSVDNRAGNTIYF. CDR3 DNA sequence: TGCAGCGTTGATAACAGGGCTGGAAACACCATATATTTT.

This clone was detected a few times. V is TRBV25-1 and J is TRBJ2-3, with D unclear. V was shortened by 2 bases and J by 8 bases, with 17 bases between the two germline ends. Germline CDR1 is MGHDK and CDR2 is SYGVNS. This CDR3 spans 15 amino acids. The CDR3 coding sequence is TGTGCCAGCAGTGAAGGGGATCCCAAGTGGGGTACGCAGTATTTT. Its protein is CASSEGDPKWGTQYF.

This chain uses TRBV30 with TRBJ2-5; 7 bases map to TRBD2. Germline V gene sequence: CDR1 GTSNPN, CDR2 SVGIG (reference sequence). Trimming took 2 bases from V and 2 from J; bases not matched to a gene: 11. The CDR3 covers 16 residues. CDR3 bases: TGTGCCTGGAGTTCGGGGGGAGGGGAAACTCAAGAGACCCAGTACTTC. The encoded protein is CAWSSGGGETQETQYF.

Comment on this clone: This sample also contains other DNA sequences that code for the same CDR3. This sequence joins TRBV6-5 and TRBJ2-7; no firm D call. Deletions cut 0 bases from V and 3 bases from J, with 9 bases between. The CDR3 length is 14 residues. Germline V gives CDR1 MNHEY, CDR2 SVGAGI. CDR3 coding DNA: TGTGCCAGCAGTTACTCGGTGCAGGACTACGAGCAGTACTTC. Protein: CASSYSVQDYEQYF.

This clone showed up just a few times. For the CDR3, the DNA is TGTGCCAGCAGCCCATTAGCGGGCACCTATGGGACCCAGTACTTC. It translates to CASSPLAGTYGTQYF. V gene TRBV7-3 combines with J gene TRBJ2-5; 7 bases are shared with TRBD2. J was trimmed by 7 bases and V by 5 bases; bases with no gene match: 13. The CDR3 loop spans 15 amino acids. Germline CDR1 and CDR2: SGHTA and FQGTGA. The variable domain in full, completed from reference TRBV7-3 and TRBJ2-5, reads GAGVSQTPSNKVTEKGKYVELRCDPISGHTALYWYRQSLGQGPEFLIYFQGTGAADDSGLPNDRFFAVRPEGSVSTLKIQRTERGDSAVYLCASSPLAGTYGTQYFGPGTRLLVL.

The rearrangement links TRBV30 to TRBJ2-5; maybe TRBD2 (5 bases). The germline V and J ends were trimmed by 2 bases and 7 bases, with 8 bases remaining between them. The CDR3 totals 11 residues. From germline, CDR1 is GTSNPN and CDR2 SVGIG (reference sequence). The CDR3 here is CAWSSGGTQYF. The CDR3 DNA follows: TGTGCCTGGAGTAGCGGCGGGACCCAGTACTTC.

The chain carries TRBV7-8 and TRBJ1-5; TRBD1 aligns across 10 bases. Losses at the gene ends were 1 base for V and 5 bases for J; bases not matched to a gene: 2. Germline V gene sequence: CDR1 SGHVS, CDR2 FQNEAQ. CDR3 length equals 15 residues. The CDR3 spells CASSLDGTGDQPQHF. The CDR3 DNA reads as TGTGCCAGCAGCTTAGACGGGACAGGGGATCAGCCCCAGCATTTT.

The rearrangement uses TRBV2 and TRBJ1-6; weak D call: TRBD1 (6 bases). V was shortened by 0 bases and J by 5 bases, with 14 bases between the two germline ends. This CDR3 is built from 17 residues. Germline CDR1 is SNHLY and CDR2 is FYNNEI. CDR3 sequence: CASSEAAGVRDNSPLHF. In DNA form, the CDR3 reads TGTGCCAGCAGTGAAGCGGCAGGGGTCAGGGATAATTCACCCCTCCACTTT.

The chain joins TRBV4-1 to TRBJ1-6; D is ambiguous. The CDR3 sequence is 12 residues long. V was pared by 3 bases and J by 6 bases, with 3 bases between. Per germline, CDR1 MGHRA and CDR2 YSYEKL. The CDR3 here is CASSHTNSPLHF. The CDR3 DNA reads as TGCGCCAGCAGCCATACTAATTCACCCCTCCACTTT.

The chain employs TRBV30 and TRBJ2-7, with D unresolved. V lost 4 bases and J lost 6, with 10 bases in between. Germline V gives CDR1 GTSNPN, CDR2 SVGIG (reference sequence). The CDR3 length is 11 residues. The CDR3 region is CAWTPGSEQYF. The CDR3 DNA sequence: TGTGCCTGGACCCCGGGTAGCGAGCAGTACTTC.

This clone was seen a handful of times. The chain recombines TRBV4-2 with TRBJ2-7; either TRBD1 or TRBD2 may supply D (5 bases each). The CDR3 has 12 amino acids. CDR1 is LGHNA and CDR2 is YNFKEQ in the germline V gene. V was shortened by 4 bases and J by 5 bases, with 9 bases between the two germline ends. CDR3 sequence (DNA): TGTGCCAGCAGCCCCGGGACGAACGAGCAGTACTTC. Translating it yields CASSPGTNEQYF.

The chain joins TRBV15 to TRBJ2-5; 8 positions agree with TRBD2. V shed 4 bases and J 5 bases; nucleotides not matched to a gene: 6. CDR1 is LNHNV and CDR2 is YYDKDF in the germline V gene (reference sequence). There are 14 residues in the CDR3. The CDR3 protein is CATSIRGGMETQYF. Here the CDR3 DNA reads TGTGCCACCAGCATTCGGGGGGGGATGGAGACCCAGTACTTC.

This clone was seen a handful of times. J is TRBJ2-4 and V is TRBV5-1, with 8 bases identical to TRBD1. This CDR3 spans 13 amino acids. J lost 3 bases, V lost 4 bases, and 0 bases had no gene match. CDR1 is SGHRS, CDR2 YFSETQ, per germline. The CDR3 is CASSGTGKNIQYF. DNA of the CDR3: TGCGCCAGCAGCGGGACAGGCAAAAACATTCAGTACTTC.

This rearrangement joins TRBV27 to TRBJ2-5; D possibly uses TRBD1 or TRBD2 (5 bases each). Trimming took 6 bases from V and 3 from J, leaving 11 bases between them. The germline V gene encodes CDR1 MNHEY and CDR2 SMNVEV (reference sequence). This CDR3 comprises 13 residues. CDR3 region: CASRILGEETQYF. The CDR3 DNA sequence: TGTGCCAGCAGGATACTAGGGGAAGAGACCCAGTACTTC.

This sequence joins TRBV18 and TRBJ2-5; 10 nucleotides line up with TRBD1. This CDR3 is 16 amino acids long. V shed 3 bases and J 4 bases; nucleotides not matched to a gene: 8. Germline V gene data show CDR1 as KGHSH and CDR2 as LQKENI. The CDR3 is CASSPPGQGKGETQYF. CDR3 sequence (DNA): TGTGCCAGCTCACCTCCGGGACAGGGGAAGGGAGAGACCCAGTACTTC.

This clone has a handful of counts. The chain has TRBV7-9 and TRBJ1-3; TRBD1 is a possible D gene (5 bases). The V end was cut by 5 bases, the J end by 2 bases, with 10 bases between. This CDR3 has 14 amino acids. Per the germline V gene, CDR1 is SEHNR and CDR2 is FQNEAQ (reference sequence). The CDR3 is CASSEEGTGNTIYF. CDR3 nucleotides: TGTGCCAGCAGCGAAGAGGGGACTGGAAACACCATATATTTT.

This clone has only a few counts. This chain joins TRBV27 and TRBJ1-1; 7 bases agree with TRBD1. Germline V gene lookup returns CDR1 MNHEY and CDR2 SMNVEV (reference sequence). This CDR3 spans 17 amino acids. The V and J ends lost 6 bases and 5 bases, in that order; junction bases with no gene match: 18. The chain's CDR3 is CASSLVGQPNSRTEAFF. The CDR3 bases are TGTGCCAGCAGCCTGGTGGGACAGCCGAACTCTCGGACTGAAGCTTTCTTT.

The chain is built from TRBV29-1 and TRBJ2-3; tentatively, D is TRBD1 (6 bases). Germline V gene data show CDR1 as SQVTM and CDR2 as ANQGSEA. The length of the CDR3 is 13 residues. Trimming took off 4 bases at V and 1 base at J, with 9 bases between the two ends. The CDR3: CSVVNRGTDTQYF. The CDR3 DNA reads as TGCAGCGTTGTGAACAGGGGCACAGATACGCAGTATTTT.

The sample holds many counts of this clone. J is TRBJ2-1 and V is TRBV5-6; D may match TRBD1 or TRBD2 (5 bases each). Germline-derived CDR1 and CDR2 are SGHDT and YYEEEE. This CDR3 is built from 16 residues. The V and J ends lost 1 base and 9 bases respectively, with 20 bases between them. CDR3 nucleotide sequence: TGTGCCAGCAGCTTGTACGGGACGGCGGTATCGGGTGAGCAGTTCTTC. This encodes CASSLYGTAVSGEQFF.

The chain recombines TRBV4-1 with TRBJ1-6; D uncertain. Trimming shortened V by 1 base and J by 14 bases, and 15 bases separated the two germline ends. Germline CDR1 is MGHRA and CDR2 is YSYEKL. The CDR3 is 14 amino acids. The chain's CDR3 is CASSQGIRTVTLHF. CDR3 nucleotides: TGCGCCAGCAGCCAAGGAATCCGCACTGTCACCCTCCACTTT.

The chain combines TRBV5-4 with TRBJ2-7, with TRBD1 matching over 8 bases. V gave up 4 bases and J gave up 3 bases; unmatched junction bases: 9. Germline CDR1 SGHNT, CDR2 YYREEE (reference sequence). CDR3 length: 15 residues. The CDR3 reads CASSPTRDRLYEQYF. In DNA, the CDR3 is TGTGCCAGCAGCCCCACCCGGGACAGGCTCTACGAGCAGTACTTC.

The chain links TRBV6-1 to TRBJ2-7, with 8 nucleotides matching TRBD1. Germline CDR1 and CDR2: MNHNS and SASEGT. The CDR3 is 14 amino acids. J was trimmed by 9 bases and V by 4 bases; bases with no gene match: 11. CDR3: CASSGPGQANAQYF. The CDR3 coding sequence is TGTGCCAGCAGTGGACCGGGACAGGCGAACGCGCAGTACTTC.

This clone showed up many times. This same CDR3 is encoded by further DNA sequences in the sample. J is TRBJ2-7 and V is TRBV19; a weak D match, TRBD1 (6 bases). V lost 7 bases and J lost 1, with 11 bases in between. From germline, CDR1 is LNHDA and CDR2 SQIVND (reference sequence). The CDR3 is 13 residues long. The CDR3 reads CASKSGASYEQYF. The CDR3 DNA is TGTGCCAGTAAGTCAGGGGCGTCCTACGAGCAGTACTTC.

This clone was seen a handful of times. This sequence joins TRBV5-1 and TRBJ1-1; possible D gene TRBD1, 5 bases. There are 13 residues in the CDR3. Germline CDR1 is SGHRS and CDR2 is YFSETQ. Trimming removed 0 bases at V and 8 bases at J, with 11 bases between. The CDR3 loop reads CASSLDRHWEAFF. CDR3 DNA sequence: TGCGCCAGCAGCTTGGACAGGCACTGGGAAGCTTTCTTT. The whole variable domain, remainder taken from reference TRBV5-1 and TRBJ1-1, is KAGVTQTPRYLIKTRGQQVTLSCSPISGHRSVSWYQQTPGQGLQFLFEYFSETQRNKGNFPGRFSGRQFSNSRSEMNVSTLELGDSALYLCASSLDRHWEAFFGQGTRLTVV.